Sequencing of this T cell receptor (beta chain) was carried out in a study of blood T cell repertoires in COVID-19. About the study: Samples of COVID-19 (acute and convalescent) were obtained from the United States, Italy and Spain.

As handled by the study authors: Counts of nucleated cells, estimated from reference gene primer amplification, were obtained. Some clones are missing from TCRdb's copy, which holds only in-frame ones; the method was immunoSEQ multiplex PCR. V and J calls and clone size are as listed in that table; D and trimming were resolved from the DNA. Of about 350,000 clones listed, more than 70% are singletons. The CDR3 has 13 residues. V was trimmed by 6 bases and J by 5 bases, leaving 13 bases between them. Germline V gives CDR1 MDHEN, CDR2 SYDVKM. Patients from Seattle were sampled longitudinally, starting during active infection.

The sequence came from a woman between 65 and 79 years old with COVID-19, enrolled during active disease. The chain is built from TRBV28 and TRBJ1-1, with D unresolved. Sample: peripheral blood. The DNA for the CDR3 is TGTGCCAGCAGACTGGACCCGGGGACTGAAGCTTTCTTT. Translation gives CASRLDPGTEAFF.